These 30 T cell receptor beta chains were all obtained from the same sample, sequenced in a study of cytomegalovirus exposure and HLA in healthy donors. Both 60 Vbeta primers and 13 Jbeta primers went into the PCR. Data came from immunoSEQ multiplex PCR; TCRdb stores just in-frame clones and leaves some out. Among over 100,000 clones listed, about 8.5% were seen once. Sequencing used PBMCs. These receptors originate from a man between 35 and 55 years old in good health and CMV-seronegative.

This clone is a singleton in its sample. The rearrangement uses TRBV6-4 and TRBJ2-7, with D tentatively TRBD1 (7 bases). The germline V gene has CDR1 MRHNA and CDR2 SNTAGT. Trimming took off 4 bases at V and 7 bases at J, with 14 bases between the two ends. The CDR3 is 13 amino acids. CDR3 in DNA: TGTGCCAGCAGTGTTTCAGGGGGAGGTGAGCAGTACTTC. Its protein is CASSVSGGGEQYF.

This sequence joins TRBV30 and TRBJ1-5, with D maybe TRBD1 (5 bases). CDR1 and CDR2 from the germline V gene are GTSNPN and SVGIG (reference sequence). Deletions cut 1 base from V and 3 bases from J, with 13 bases between. The CDR3 runs 15 residues. This CDR3 reads CAWSGGAWPNQPQHF. CDR3 sequence (DNA): TGTGCCTGGAGTGGCGGGGCTTGGCCCAATCAGCCCCAGCATTTT.

This clone was counted a few times. The rearrangement links TRBV11-2 to TRBJ2-7; 9 nucleotides align to TRBD2. CDR1 is SGHAT, CDR2 FQNNGV, per germline. V dropped 1 base and J dropped 2; count of bases not matched to a gene: 3. The CDR3 runs to 15 residues. The CDR3 is CASSLGLAGPYEQYF. The CDR3 DNA sequence: TGTGCCAGCAGCTTAGGTCTAGCGGGGCCCTACGAGCAGTACTTC.

This clone was detected only a few times. Other DNA sequences of this sample code for an identical CDR3. V is TRBV19 and J is TRBJ1-2, with D unresolved. Germline CDR1 is LNHDA and CDR2 is SQIVND (reference sequence). CDR3 length: 14 residues. The germline V and J ends were trimmed by 3 bases and 0 bases, with 8 bases remaining between them. CDR3 amino acids: CASSIARANYGYTF. CDR3 in DNA: TGTGCCAGTAGTATTGCCCGGGCTAACTATGGCTACACCTTC.

This sequence joins TRBV4-1 and TRBJ1-1; D unresolved. Between the trimmed V and J ends, which lost 4 bases and 1 base, there was a span of 10 bases. There are 14 residues in the CDR3. Germline V gene sequence: CDR1 MGHRA, CDR2 YSYEKL. The CDR3 reads CASSRLAANTEAFF. The CDR3 nucleotides read TGCGCCAGCAGCCGGCTCGCGGCGAACACTGAAGCTTTCTTT.

This clone came up a few times. The genes are TRBV7-2 and TRBJ2-7, with 7 bases aligning to TRBD1. CDR1 and CDR2 from the germline V gene are SGHTA and FQGNSA. This CDR3 region has 11 residues. V trimming: 5 bases; J trimming: 10 bases; junction bases outside the gene matches: 5. The CDR3 is CASSTRQGQYF. CDR3 sequence (DNA): TGTGCCAGCAGCACCCGACAGGGACAGTACTTC.

The chain combines TRBV2 with TRBJ2-3; 7 bases fit TRBD2. Germline CDR1 reads SNHLY; CDR2 reads FYNNEI. V was pared by 4 bases and J by 0 bases, with 1 base of the junction left unmatched. This CDR3 contains 14 residues. This CDR3 is CASSGDYSTDTQYF. For the CDR3, the DNA is TGTGCCAGCAGTGGGGACTATAGCACAGATACGCAGTATTTT.

This clone was seen a handful of times. The chain has TRBV4-1 and TRBJ2-7, with D possibly TRBD1 on 5 matching bases. Trimming removed 1 base from V and 2 bases from J, with 9 bases in between. Germline V lookup: CDR1 MGHRA, CDR2 YSYEKL. The CDR3 consists of 14 residues. In DNA, the CDR3 is TGCGCCAGCAGCCAAGTGGACACAGCCTACGAGCAGTACTTC. This codes for CASSQVDTAYEQYF.

The chain couples TRBV6-5 to TRBJ2-1, with D perhaps TRBD1 (6 bases). This CDR3 region has 12 residues. Germline CDR1 MNHEY, CDR2 SVGAGI. The V end was cut by 2 bases, the J end by 10 bases, with 9 bases between. In DNA form, the CDR3 reads TGTGCCAGCAGTTACGCGACAGGAGAGCAGTTCTTC. Translating gives CASSYATGEQFF.

This clone was seen more than once but under ten times. The J gene is TRBJ2-5, the V gene TRBV30; D is perhaps TRBD1 (5 bases). Germline CDR1 and CDR2: GTSNPN and SVGIG (reference sequence). V was cut by 2 bases and J by 2 bases, with 6 bases left in between. This CDR3 region has 12 residues. The CDR3, as DNA: TGTGCCTGGAGTCGACAGCAAGAGACCCAGTACTTC. This codes for CAWSRQQETQYF.

This clone has a handful of counts. The V gene is TRBV19, the J gene TRBJ2-7, with 9 positions matching TRBD2. CDR3 length: 14 amino acids. V was pared by 3 bases and J by 4 bases, with 4 bases of the junction left unmatched. Germline loops: CDR1 LNHDA, CDR2 SQIVND (reference sequence). The CDR3, as DNA: TGTGCCAGTAGTATTCCGGGACTAGCTTACGAGCAGTACTTC. Protein sequence: CASSIPGLAYEQYF.

The chain is built from TRBV30 and TRBJ2-2; unclear D gene. V lost 4 bases to trimming and J lost 7 bases, with 10 bases between them. The CDR3 sequence is 12 residues long. Germline CDR1 is GTSNPN and CDR2 is SVGIG (reference sequence). CDR3 bases: TGTGCCTGGACCCTATTAGACGGGGAGCTGTTTTTT. It translates to CAWTLLDGELFF.

The table lists this clone with a few counts. This chain links TRBV10-3 with TRBJ1-6, with 7 nucleotides matching TRBD1. V was pared by 5 bases and J by 7 bases, with 11 bases of the junction left unmatched. The CDR3 sequence is 16 residues long. Germline V gives CDR1 ENHRY, CDR2 SYGVKD. CDR3 bases: TGTGCCATCAGTCCGGATGTGGGACAGTACAATTCACCCCTCCACTTT. This codes for CAISPDVGQYNSPLHF.

About this clone: At the DNA level, this CDR3 is encoded by other sequences in the same sample as well. The chain recombines TRBV9 with TRBJ1-3; D possibly corresponds to TRBD1 (5 bases). Looked up from germline, CDR1 is SGDLS and CDR2 is YYNGEE. The CDR3 extends over 12 amino acids. V shed 4 bases and J shed 8 bases, with 10 bases lying between them. The chain's CDR3 is CASSPPGDTIYF. In nucleotides, the CDR3 is TGTGCCAGCAGCCCCCCGGGGGACACCATATATTTT.

For this clone: The same CDR3 is also encoded by other DNA sequences in this sample. The chain joins TRBV4-2 to TRBJ2-5, with TRBD2 identical over 7 bases. This CDR3 contains 14 residues. The V gene end was trimmed by 1 base and the J gene end by 4 bases; junction bases not matched to a gene: 3. Germline CDR1 is LGHNA and CDR2 is YNFKEQ. The CDR3 coding sequence is TGTGCCAGCAGCCAAGGGGGCGGGGGAGAGACCCAGTACTTC. Protein product: CASSQGGGGETQYF.

The CDR3 coding sequence is TGTGCCAGCTCACCGATAGGACAGGATGGTAATGAAAAACTGTTTTTT. Translation gives CASSPIGQDGNEKLFF. This chain connects TRBV18 to TRBJ1-4, with 7 bases matching TRBD1. V lost 3 bases and J lost 4; bases outside the gene matches: 8. The germline CDR1 and CDR2 sequences are KGHSH and LQKENI. The CDR3 totals 16 residues.

This clone came up a few times. The V and J genes are TRBV6-6 and TRBJ1-1, with 8 bases matching TRBD1. The CDR3 has 11 amino acids. V lost 9 bases to trimming and J lost 7 bases; unmatched junction nucleotides: 4. Germline assignment: CDR1 MNHNY and CDR2 SVGAGI (reference sequence). CDR3 amino acids: CARMGQVEAFF. The CDR3 coding sequence is TGTGCCAGAATGGGACAGGTTGAAGCTTTCTTT.

This chain connects TRBV19 to TRBJ1-1, with D tentatively TRBD1 (5 bases). V was clipped by 3 bases and J by 3 bases, with 8 bases between them. Germline assignment: CDR1 LNHDA and CDR2 SQIVND (reference sequence). The CDR3 runs to 13 residues. The CDR3 loop is CASSMGTYTEAFF. Here the CDR3 DNA reads TGTGCCAGTAGTATGGGGACTTACACTGAAGCTTTCTTT.

This clone was seen a handful of times. The V call is TRBV11-2, the J call TRBJ1-1, with 9 positions matching TRBD1. From germline, CDR1 is SGHAT and CDR2 FQNNGV. V was clipped by 4 bases and J by 5 bases; unmatched bases: 5. This CDR3 has 14 residues. CDR3 nucleotide sequence: TGTGCCAGCAGCTCACAGGGGGCGGATACTGAAGCTTTCTTT. Amino acid sequence: CASSSQGADTEAFF.

This clone has a handful of counts. The rearrangement joins TRBV2 to TRBJ1-5, with D possibly matching TRBD1 (6 bases). Trimming left V 6 bases short and J 3 bases short, with 9 bases between. Per germline, CDR1 SNHLY and CDR2 FYNNEI. The CDR3 length is 13 residues. Written as DNA, the CDR3 is TGTGCCAGCAGCAGGGGTCTCAATCAGCCCCAGCATTTT. It yields the protein CASSRGLNQPQHF. The full variable domain, with the rest looked up from reference TRBV2 and TRBJ1-5, is EPEVTQTPSHQVTQMGQEVILRCVPISNHLYFYWYRQILGQKVEFLVSFYNNEISEKSEIFDDQFSVERPDGSNFTLKIRSTKLEDSAMYFCASSRGLNQPQHFGDGTRLSIL.

This chain joins TRBV11-2 and TRBJ1-4; TRBD1 matches at 8 bases. CDR1 is SGHAT and CDR2 is FQNNGV in the germline V gene. Losses at the gene ends were 4 bases for V and 8 bases for J; bases not matched to a gene: 6. This CDR3 is 14 amino acids long. CDR3 coding DNA: TGTGCCAGCAGCTCGGACAGGGCGAGGGAAAAACTGTTTTTT. It specifies CASSSDRAREKLFF.

The table lists this clone with a few counts. CDR3 region: CASSQDSTVSGANVLTF. The CDR3 region has the DNA TGCGCCAGCAGCCAAGATTCGACAGTCTCTGGGGCCAACGTCCTGACTTTC. The chain couples TRBV4-1 to TRBJ2-6; the D gene is possibly TRBD1 (5 bases). The V gene's germline CDR1 is MGHRA and CDR2 YSYEKL. CDR3 size: 17 residues. The V end lost 0 bases, the J end lost 0 bases, and 9 bases lay between the germline ends.

The chain has TRBV7-8 and TRBJ1-2; D perhaps matches TRBD1 (5 bases). Germline V gene data show CDR1 as SGHVS and CDR2 as FQNEAQ. V was shortened by 3 bases and J by 7 bases, with 12 bases between the two germline ends. This CDR3 spans 13 amino acids. This chain's CDR3 is CASSLPGSLGYTF. CDR3 in DNA: TGTGCCAGCAGCTTGCCAGGGTCCCTTGGCTACACCTTC.

The chain carries TRBV6-5 and TRBJ1-4; 10 nucleotides align to TRBD1. CDR3 length equals 12 residues. Germline values: CDR1 MNHEY, CDR2 SVGAGI. V shed 8 bases, J shed 7 bases, and the junction held 1 base outside the gene matches. Written as DNA, the CDR3 is TGTGCCAGCCGGGACAGGGGTGAAAAACTGTTTTTT. It is translated as CASRDRGEKLFF.

This clone was recorded once. The genes are TRBV5-8 and TRBJ2-3, with D perhaps TRBD1 (5 bases). The ends were cut back, 2 bases at V and 0 bases at J, with 10 bases in the middle. The length of the CDR3 is 15 residues. CDR1 and CDR2 (germline): SGHTS, YDEGEE. CDR3: CASSFLGQSTDTQYF. The CDR3 nucleotides are TGTGCCAGCAGCTTCCTCGGACAAAGCACAGATACGCAGTATTTT.

This clone was detected a few times. The CDR3 coding sequence is TGTGCCAGCGGGAACGGGGGGGCCGGGGAGCAGTTCTTC. Residues: CASGNGGAGEQFF. This rearrangement joins TRBV6-5 to TRBJ2-1; TRBD2 matches 8 bases. Looked up from germline, CDR1 is MNHEY and CDR2 is SVGAGI. CDR3 length equals 13 residues. The J segment lost 10 bases and the V segment lost 8 bases, leaving 10 bases of the junction unmatched.

This clone was seen only a few times. The chain is built from TRBV27 and TRBJ2-2, with a weak D call TRBD2 (6 bases). CDR3 size: 18 residues. Germline V gene lookup returns CDR1 MNHEY and CDR2 SMNVEV (reference sequence). Between the trimmed V and J ends, which lost 2 bases and 0 bases, there was a span of 16 bases. CDR3 loop: CASSLIGGADPNTGELFF. As DNA, the CDR3 is TGTGCCAGCAGTTTAATAGGCGGGGCGGACCCGAACACCGGGGAGCTGTTTTTT.

This clone was detected a few times. The chain recombines TRBV4-1 with TRBJ2-1; possibly TRBD1 for D (5 bases). CDR1 MGHRA and CDR2 YSYEKL come from the germline V gene. Trimming removed 0 bases at V and 0 bases at J, with 15 bases between. This CDR3 is built from 18 residues. The DNA for the CDR3 is TGCGCCAGCAGCCAAGATCTTCCCAGGGCCATCTCCTACAATGAGCAGTTCTTC. Translating it yields CASSQDLPRAISYNEQFF.

This chain uses TRBV5-5 with TRBJ1-1; D ambiguous. V was cut by 2 bases and J by 6 bases, with 11 bases left in between. CDR1 SGHKS and CDR2 YYEKEE come from the germline V gene (reference sequence). CDR3 length: 13 amino acids. The CDR3: CASSLSGWAEAFF. CDR3 coding DNA: TGTGCCAGCAGCTTATCGGGTTGGGCTGAAGCTTTCTTT.

This rearrangement joins TRBV7-2 to TRBJ1-1, with D uncertain. The CDR3 spans 14 residues. Germline assignment: CDR1 SGHTA and CDR2 FQGNSA. Trimming took off 2 bases at V and 1 base at J, with 8 bases between the two ends. The CDR3 nucleotides read TGTGCCAGCAGCTTACGGGTTGGGAACACTGAAGCTTTCTTT. Its translation: CASSLRVGNTEAFF.